This is a list of T cell receptor beta chains from one sample in a study of T cells of healthy individuals. A single record per CDR3 protein comes from TCRdb applying MiXCR to the 5' RACE reads. The top ten hold around 4.7% of the sample, which has about 57,000 distinct CDR3 sequences, roughly 16% seen once. These receptors all stem from a human donor in good health. The conserved cysteine and the conserved F or W are not part of the CDR3 here. Size is stated for part of the rows, as once, few or many counts, or as a class when the clone is expanded.

>few|TRBV11-2
ASSSNQYTQY
>NA|TRBV15
ATSISGYSGGGTNTGELF
>many|TRBV6-5
ASSYGRNTGELF
>few|TRBV10-3
ATQVNSEQY
>many|TRBV27
ASSSNEKLF
>few|TRBV28
ASSSGQLRTQY
>NA|TRBV12-3/TRBV12-4
ASSFSQGGNQPQH
>medium-sized|TRBV7-9
ASSPPGFYEQY
>few|TRBV11-2
ASSLDTVQF
>NA|TRBV5-4
ASTPGTGVLYEQY
>many|TRBV12-3/TRBV12-4
ASSPGDGYQETQY
>NA|TRBV20-1
SASTAGLKATDTQY
>few|TRBV5-1
ASSLTGAGHYEQY
>NA|TRBV4-2
ASSHPQDRTPMNTEAF
>few|TRBV5-1
ASSSWGQGEERAF
>few|TRBV10-3
AISEQAGVYNEQF
>NA|TRBV10-3
AISEGESSYNEQF
>NA|TRBV29-1
SVEPRWGDTQY
>many|TRBV2
ASSLDRGHYEQY
>many|TRBV4-1
ASSLEGQGGSPLH